Below, 31 T cell receptor beta chains from the same sample are listed, as sequenced in a study of identical twins. TCRdb called the 5' RACE reads again in MiXCR, with one record for every CDR3 protein. This sample has fewer than 250,000 distinct CDR3 sequences, with around 6.9% found just once. These same records also appear under a second study, on yellow fever vaccine responses in identical twins.

Sequenced sample: memory (CD45RO+) T cells sorted from blood. The receptor set was obtained from a woman in her late teens or twenties in good health.

This clonotype occurred many times. The chain links TRBV7-2 to TRBJ2-3, with a weak D call TRBD2 (6 bases). CDR3 length: 16 residues. V shed 1 base and J shed 1 base, with 12 bases lying between them. Germline CDR1 reads SGHTA; CDR2 reads FQGNSA. As DNA, the CDR3 is TGTGCCAGCAGCTTAGGATCGGGACTGGGCACAGATACGCAGTATTTT. This translates into CASSLGSGLGTDTQYF. The full variable domain, with the rest looked up from reference TRBV7-2 and TRBJ2-3, is GAGVSQSPSNKVTEKGKDVELRCDPISGHTALYWYRQSLGQGLEFLIYFQGNSAPDKSGLPSDRFSAERTGGSVSTLTIQRTQQEDSAVYLCASSLGSGLGTDTQYFGPGTRLTVL.

This clonotype was seen only a few times. The junction does not match germline at one end; this may be a read error. This chain joins TRBV6-5 and TRBJ1-1; 7 bases agree with TRBD1. Germline CDR1 reads MNHEY; CDR2 reads SVGAGI. CDR3 length: 15 residues. The CDR3 DNA reads as TGTGCCAGCAGTTACTCGAGACAGGGTCACACTGAAGCTTCCTTT. It encodes CASSYSRQGHTEASF.

V is TRBV18 and J is TRBJ2-3; D remains unclear. The germline V gene has CDR1 KGHSH and CDR2 LQKENI. The CDR3 loop spans 14 amino acids. Between the trimmed V and J ends, which lost 5 bases and 0 bases, there was a span of 9 bases. CDR3 sequence (DNA): TGTGCCAGCTCAGGTGCAGGCAGCACAGATACGCAGTATTTT. It is translated as CASSGAGSTDTQYF.

The chain recombines TRBV30 with TRBJ2-2; 10 positions match TRBD1. The CDR3 covers 16 residues. The trim removed 4 bases at V and 0 bases at J, leaving 5 bases unmatched. Germline CDR1 and CDR2: GTSNPN and SVGIG (reference sequence). The CDR3 sequence: CAWKRDRGSNTGELFF. CDR3 bases: TGTGCCTGGAAAAGGGACAGGGGTTCGAACACCGGGGAGCTGTTTTTT.

This clonotype was seen ten or more times. The chain couples TRBV11-1 to TRBJ2-7; TRBD1 matches 7 bases. V dropped 4 bases and J dropped 5; count of bases not matched to a gene: 23. The CDR3 totals 19 residues. Germline V gene data show CDR1 as SGHAT and CDR2 as FQDESV (reference sequence). The DNA of the CDR3 is TGTGCCAGCAGCTCCTCTCGGACCGACCGAGGGGGCGGCGTTGACGAGCAGTACTTC. Translated: CASSSSRTDRGGGVDEQYF.

This clonotype has a count of ten or more. This rearrangement joins TRBV29-1 to TRBJ1-5; D possibly corresponds to TRBD1 (5 bases). Germline values: CDR1 SQVTM, CDR2 ANQGSEA. CDR3 size: 12 residues. V lost 5 bases, J lost 3 bases, and 8 bases lay in between. The CDR3 coding sequence is TGCAGCGTTTCGGACATCAATCAGCCCCAGCATTTT. Translation: CSVSDINQPQHF.

This clonotype was observed at least ten times. The V gene is TRBV7-9, the J gene TRBJ2-1; D is perhaps TRBD1 (6 bases). Germline V gene data show CDR1 as SEHNR and CDR2 as FQNEAQ (reference sequence). This CDR3 spans 13 amino acids. V lost 2 bases, J lost 15 bases, and 17 bases lay in between. In nucleotides, the CDR3 is TGTGCCAGCAGCTTAAGCCCTCAGGGGCCAGGGTTCTTC. This sequence encodes CASSLSPQGPGFF.

The table lists this clonotype with many counts. A read error may produce the germline difference seen at one junction end. The chain has TRBV5-1 and TRBJ2-7; the match to TRBD2 covers 10 bases. The CDR3 contains 14 residues. Germline values: CDR1 SGHRS, CDR2 YFSETQ. The CDR3 region is CASSLTSGSYEQYF. CDR3 DNA sequence: TGTGCCAGCTCACTGACTAGCGGGTCCTACGAGCAGTACTTC.

This clonotype was detected a few times. The chain carries TRBV6-1 and TRBJ1-5; TRBD1 matches at 8 bases. CDR1 and CDR2 (germline): MNHNS, SASEGT. CDR3 length equals 16 residues. J gave up 2 bases and V 8 bases, and 11 bases lay outside the gene matches. This CDR3 reads CASLTPTGVGNQPQHF. The CDR3 region has the DNA TGTGCCAGCCTAACCCCGACAGGGGTTGGCAATCAGCCCCAGCATTTT.

This clonotype was found a few times. The V gene is TRBV10-3, the J gene TRBJ1-6, with TRBD1 identical over 11 bases. Losses at the gene ends were 6 bases for V and 8 bases for J; bases not matched to a gene: 6. This CDR3 has 15 residues. Germline-derived CDR1 and CDR2 are ENHRY and SYGVKD. CDR3 sequence (DNA): TGTGCCATCAGAAAGGACAGGGGGCTTGATTCACCCCTCCACTTT. This sequence encodes CAIRKDRGLDSPLHF.

The V gene is TRBV27, the J gene TRBJ2-7; D remains ambiguous. Germline V gene lookup returns CDR1 MNHEY and CDR2 SMNVEV (reference sequence). There are 14 residues in the CDR3. Trimming stripped 5 bases from V and 4 bases from J, with 15 bases between. In nucleotides, the CDR3 is TGTGCCAGCAGTACTGAGCCGGGCCGTTACGAGCAGTACTTC. Translating gives CASSTEPGRYEQYF.

This clonotype was detected many times. The chain carries TRBV12-3 or TRBV12-4 and TRBJ1-6; TRBD1 matches at 7 bases. With V trimmed by 5 bases and J by 10 bases, 8 bases remained unmatched. This CDR3 is built from 14 residues. The CDR3 nucleotides read TGTGCCAGCAGTATCGGACAGGATCGCTCACCCCTCCACTTT. It specifies CASSIGQDRSPLHF.

This clonotype turned up a few times. The V gene is TRBV5-1, the J gene TRBJ2-1; D is tentatively TRBD1 or TRBD2 (5 bases each). Between the trimmed V and J ends, which lost 0 bases and 5 bases, there was a span of 12 bases. This CDR3 has 15 residues. Germline CDR1 and CDR2: SGHRS and YFSETQ. DNA for the CDR3: TGCGCCAGCAGCTTGGGCTTCCGGGGCCACAATGAGCAGTTCTTC. It encodes CASSLGFRGHNEQFF.

The chain employs TRBV7-2 and TRBJ2-5, with D possibly TRBD2 on 6 matching bases. V was clipped by 1 base and J by 2 bases, with 11 bases between them. The germline CDR1 and CDR2 sequences are SGHTA and FQGNSA. The CDR3 runs to 15 residues. The CDR3 nucleotides read TGTGCCAGCAGCTTAGTCGTGGGAGGTCAAGAGACCCAGTACTTC. Its protein product is CASSLVVGGQETQYF.

This clonotype was counted a few times. The V call is TRBV20-1, the J call TRBJ2-7, with D maybe TRBD1 (6 bases). The CDR3 totals 12 residues. Per the germline V gene, CDR1 is DFQATT and CDR2 is SNEGSKA (reference sequence). V was trimmed by 3 bases and J by 4 bases, leaving 10 bases between them. CDR3: CSASSQGYEQYF. The CDR3 DNA follows: TGCAGTGCTAGCTCGCAGGGGTACGAGCAGTACTTC.

The genes are TRBV3-1 and TRBJ1-5, with D possibly TRBD1 on 6 matching bases. The CDR3 totals 14 residues. V was cut by 4 bases and J by 7 bases, with 14 bases left in between. The germline CDR1 and CDR2 sequences are LGHDT and YNNKEL (reference sequence). CDR3 sequence: CASSPLRRGQPQHF. The DNA of the CDR3 is TGTGCCAGCAGCCCCCTTCGGAGGGGGCAGCCCCAGCATTTT.

The table lists this clonotype with a few counts. This rearrangement joins TRBV25-1 to TRBJ2-1, with TRBD1 matching over 10 bases. The CDR3 runs 15 residues. V lost 8 bases to trimming and J lost 6 bases; unmatched junction nucleotides: 10. The germline V gene encodes CDR1 MGHDK and CDR2 SYGVNS. The CDR3 coding sequence is TGTGCCAGCGCTCGGGGGACAGGGGAATCCAATGAGCAGTTCTTC. Its translation is CASARGTGESNEQFF.

Ten or more counts support this clonotype. The chain uses TRBV20-1 and TRBJ2-1; no firm D call. The CDR3 consists of 15 residues. Germline assignment: CDR1 DFQATT and CDR2 SNEGSKA (reference sequence). V lost 0 bases and J 0 bases, leaving 9 bases between the germline ends. Here the CDR3 DNA reads TGCAGTGCTAGAGACCCTACTCACTCCTACAATGAGCAGTTCTTC. Translation: CSARDPTHSYNEQFF.

This clonotype came up a few times. The V gene is TRBV18, the J gene TRBJ2-7; the match to TRBD1 covers 8 bases. The ends lost 1 base at V and 4 bases at J; junction bases unmatched: 3. Germline V gene data show CDR1 as KGHSH and CDR2 as LQKENI. CDR3 length: 14 residues. The CDR3 DNA is TGTGCCAGCTCACCACTGGACAGGGTGTACGAGCAGTACTTC. It is translated as CASSPLDRVYEQYF.

The chain has TRBV7-2 and TRBJ2-6, with 10 positions matching TRBD1. CDR1 is SGHTA and CDR2 is FQGNSA in the germline V gene. With V trimmed by 3 bases and J by 4 bases, 0 bases remained unmatched. The CDR3 totals 15 residues. The DNA of the CDR3 is TGTGCCAGCAGCTTGGACAGGGGGGGGGCCAACGTCCTGACTTTC. Translating gives CASSLDRGGANVLTF.

The chain employs TRBV6-1 and TRBJ1-2; a weak D match, TRBD1 (6 bases). The CDR3 spans 15 residues. Germline CDR1 and CDR2: MNHNS and SASEGT. V was trimmed by 6 bases and J by 5 bases, leaving 19 bases between them. The CDR3 DNA follows: TGTGCCAGCAGCGAGGGGGGGGGTGCTACGTATGGCTACACCTTC. Its protein is CASSEGGGATYGYTF.

The gene calls are TRBV4-2 and TRBJ1-4, with 8 bases that match TRBD1. V dropped 3 bases and J dropped 8; count of bases not matched to a gene: 11. This CDR3 spans 16 amino acids. Germline CDR1 and CDR2: LGHNA and YNFKEQ. The CDR3 DNA follows: TGTGCCAGCAGCCACTCTTCGACAGGGGCAGGAGAAAAACTGTTTTTT. Its translation is CASSHSSTGAGEKLFF.

In its sample, this clonotype was seen a few times. The rearrangement joins TRBV18 to TRBJ2-5; TRBD1 matches 8 bases. V lost 2 bases, J lost 3 bases, and 2 bases stayed unmatched. Germline V gives CDR1 KGHSH, CDR2 LQKENI. The CDR3 is 14 amino acids. This CDR3 reads CASSPGQGEETQYF. The CDR3 DNA is TGTGCCAGCTCACCAGGACAGGGAGAAGAGACCCAGTACTTC.

This clonotype was seen many times. This sequence joins TRBV7-2 and TRBJ2-7, with 7 bases that match TRBD1. This CDR3 is built from 14 residues. Germline assignment: CDR1 SGHTA and CDR2 FQGNSA. With 5 bases clipped from V and 3 bases from J, the junction kept 7 bases outside the gene matches. The DNA of the CDR3 is TGTGCCAGCAGCGCCCGGGACAGACGCTACGAGCAGTACTTC. It specifies CASSARDRRYEQYF.

This sequence joins TRBV20-1 and TRBJ2-5; D might be TRBD2 (6 bases). V was clipped by 5 bases and J by 5 bases, with 15 bases between them. The CDR3 runs 13 residues. Germline CDR1 is DFQATT and CDR2 is SNEGSKA (reference sequence). The CDR3 region has the DNA TGCAGTGCTGGCCGGGGCCGGGGGGAGACCCAGTACTTC. Its protein product is CSAGRGRGETQYF.

The sample holds a few counts of this clonotype. The chain combines TRBV12-3 or TRBV12-4 with TRBJ2-1; 12 bases match TRBD1. The CDR3 extends over 15 amino acids. V dropped 5 bases and J dropped 9; count of bases not matched to a gene: 8. The CDR3 spells CASSPAGTGGLEQFF. Written as DNA, the CDR3 is TGTGCCAGCAGTCCCGCCGGGACAGGGGGCCTTGAGCAGTTCTTC.

The chain combines TRBV6-5 with TRBJ2-3; TRBD1 matches at 9 bases. Per the germline V gene, CDR1 is MNHEY and CDR2 is SVGAGI. V shed 2 bases and J 2 bases; nucleotides not matched to a gene: 14. The CDR3 loop spans 19 amino acids. The CDR3 loop is CASSYRAITGTGFTDTQYF. As DNA, the CDR3 is TGTGCCAGCAGTTACCGTGCTATAACCGGGACAGGGTTCACAGATACGCAGTATTTT.

This clonotype showed up just a few times. The chain links TRBV20-1 to TRBJ2-7, with D maybe TRBD2 (5 bases). The CDR3 loop spans 13 amino acids. Trimming pared 0 bases from V and 5 bases from J, leaving 11 bases between. Germline lookup yields CDR1 DFQATT and CDR2 SNEGSKA (reference sequence). The CDR3 DNA reads as TGCAGTGCTAGAGATACGAGGGCCCACGAGCAGTACTTC. Its protein is CSARDTRAHEQYF.

The chain is built from TRBV5-1 and TRBJ2-1; 7 nucleotides agree with TRBD2. With 1 base clipped from V and 4 bases from J, the junction kept 5 bases outside the gene matches. Germline V CDR1 and CDR2: SGHRS, YFSETQ. CDR3 length equals 15 residues. CDR3 in amino acids: CASSLQAGIYNEQFF. The CDR3 region has the DNA TGCGCCAGCAGCTTGCAAGCGGGGATATACAATGAGCAGTTCTTC.

At least ten counts were recorded for this clonotype. The chain joins TRBV20-1 to TRBJ2-5, with a weak D call TRBD2 (5 bases). This CDR3 contains 12 residues. The germline V gene has CDR1 DFQATT and CDR2 SNEGSKA (reference sequence). V dropped 7 bases and J dropped 3 bases, with 12 bases sitting between them. The CDR3: CSVRSGKETQYF. The CDR3 DNA sequence: TGCAGTGTCAGGTCGGGGAAAGAGACCCAGTACTTC.

The chain has TRBV27 and TRBJ2-1; D is uncertain. CDR1 and CDR2 from the germline V gene are MNHEY and SMNVEV (reference sequence). V dropped 6 bases and J dropped 9 bases, with 21 bases sitting between them. The CDR3 contains 15 residues. CDR3 sequence: CASRRPWQLAGEQFF. The DNA for the CDR3 is TGTGCCAGCAGACGACCTTGGCAGTTGGCCGGTGAGCAGTTCTTC.